This T cell receptor (beta chain) was retrieved from a study of OX40 agonist ivuxolimab in advanced cancers. Study as a whole: Hepatocellular carcinoma, melanoma, renal cell or head and neck cancer affected the dose-escalation patients.

This clone was seen only a few times. Here immunoSEQ multiplex PCR was the method, and the copy in TCRdb shows in-frame clones only, minus some. The repertoire holds about 75,000 clones, with roughly nine tenths as singletons. The length of the CDR3 is 15 residues. CDR1 and CDR2 from the germline V gene are SGHTA and FQGTGA. V lost 1 base to trimming and J lost 0 bases, with 8 bases between them. The V call is TRBV7-3, the J call TRBJ2-3; D gene unclear. The sequence derives from an adult with an advanced solid tumor such as melanoma, head and neck, liver or kidney cancer. The source material was CD4+ or CD8+ T cells sorted from blood, sampled in a trial of the OX40 agonist ivuxolimab. The CDR3 here is CASSLNGPSTDTQYF. The CDR3 bases are TGTGCCAGCAGCTTAAACGGACCTAGCACAGATACGCAGTATTTT.